The 27 T cell receptor beta chains listed next were all sequenced from one sample in a study of regulatory T cells in long-lasting Graves disease. With iRepertoire HTBI primers and Arm-PCR of CDR3 regions, TCR beta libraries were built. TCRdb redid the calling of the multiplex PCR reads with MiXCR, one entry per CDR3 protein. Seen here are some 370,000 distinct CDR3 sequences, approximately 25% observed once, and the top ten hold around a quarter. The time point is: persistent/refractory GD, antithyroid drugs over 5 years with positive TRAb. From PBMCs, RNA was extracted and then used to make the TCR library. The sample was peripheral blood mononuclear cells (PBMCs), taken when the disease was refractory, from a patient treated with antithyroid drugs. These receptors all come from a woman aged 40 to 55 with Graves disease.

In regard to this clonotype: A much larger clone lies one base from this, so it may be a read error. The V and J genes are TRBV12-3 or TRBV12-4 and TRBJ2-1; tentatively, D is TRBD2 (5 bases). V lost 5 bases to trimming and J lost 10 bases, with 24 bases between them. The CDR3 has 16 amino acids. The CDR3 nucleotides read TGTGCCAGCAGTCCCTACGGCCGCGGGCTCTCCTACGAGCAGTTCTTC. It encodes CASSPYGRGLSYEQFF.

The chain has TRBV3-1 and TRBJ2-5, with 7 bases aligning to TRBD2. Germline V lookup: CDR1 LGHDT, CDR2 YNNKEL (reference sequence). Unmatched junction bases numbered 22, after V lost 10 bases and J lost 5 bases. The CDR3 runs 17 residues. In DNA form, the CDR3 reads TGTGCCACACAATCACCTGATTGTTGCGGGGGAGTGGAGACCCAGTACTTC. This codes for CATQSPDCCGGVETQYF.

This clonotype was counted a few times. This chain uses TRBV20-1 with TRBJ2-7; the match to TRBD2 covers 7 bases. The V gene's germline CDR1 is DFQATT and CDR2 SNEGSKA (reference sequence). V trimming: 6 bases; J trimming: 5 bases; junction bases outside the gene matches: 13. There are 14 residues in the CDR3. CDR3 protein: CSATSGGGIHEQYF. Here the CDR3 DNA reads TGCAGTGCCACAAGCGGCGGGGGTATCCACGAGCAGTACTTC.

This clonotype was detected many times. The chain joins TRBV29-1 to TRBJ2-7; no reliable D call. Trimming pared 0 bases from V and 4 bases from J, leaving 10 bases between. The CDR3 loop spans 13 amino acids. Germline V gene sequence: CDR1 SQVTM, CDR2 ANQGSEA. In nucleotides, the CDR3 is TGCAGCGTTGAAGATGTGACTGGTTACGAGCAGTACTTC. The encoded protein is CSVEDVTGYEQYF.

This rearrangement joins TRBV29-1 to TRBJ2-7, with D tentatively TRBD1 (6 bases). V was pared by 7 bases and J by 1 base, with 20 bases between. Germline values: CDR1 SQVTM, CDR2 ANQGSEA. The length of the CDR3 is 15 residues. The DNA of the CDR3 is TGCAGCGCCGGGGCGTACAGGGCCTCTTCCTACGAGCAGTACTTC. Translating it yields CSAGAYRASSYEQYF.

Turning to this clonotype: A much more abundant neighbour one base away suggests this may be a read error. The chain employs TRBV6-1 and TRBJ2-5; 10 bases are shared with TRBD1. The J call is in doubt because the DNA end fits TRBJ2-7 better. The CDR3 totals 16 residues. The germline V gene has CDR1 MNHNS and CDR2 SASEGT. CDR3 DNA: TGTGCCGGCAGTGAATGGGCGACAGGGGGCATTTACGAGCAGTACTTC. As protein: CAGSEWATGGIYEQYF.

This clonotype was detected ten times or more. V usage is TRBV20-1 and J usage is TRBJ1-5; D call uncertain. CDR1 is DFQATT, CDR2 SNEGSKA, per germline (reference sequence). The V and J ends lost 5 bases and 0 bases respectively, with 14 bases between them. The CDR3 consists of 15 residues. Written as DNA, the CDR3 is TGCAGTGCTGGGTATGGAGTTTATAGCAATCAGCCCCAGCATTTT. Translating it yields CSAGYGVYSNQPQHF.

The gene calls are TRBV10-2 and TRBJ2-6, with a tentative D call TRBD2 (6 bases). The CDR3 contains 18 residues. The germline V and J ends were trimmed by 3 bases and 0 bases, with 15 bases remaining between them. Germline values: CDR1 WSHSY, CDR2 SAAADI. The CDR3 nucleotides read TGCGCCAGCAGTGATTGGGGACTTTCGTTCTCTGGGGCCAACGTCCTGACTTTC. This sequence encodes CASSDWGLSFSGANVLTF.

This clonotype showed up many times. The chain recombines TRBV12-3 or TRBV12-4 with TRBJ2-2; D uncertain. Trimming stripped 6 bases from V and 8 bases from J, with 13 bases between. There are 13 residues in the CDR3. The CDR3 here is CASSLDIAGELFF. Here the CDR3 DNA reads TGTGCCAGCAGCCTCGACATTGCGGGGGAGCTGTTTTTT.

The J gene is TRBJ2-3, the V gene TRBV12-3 or TRBV12-4, with 7 bases identical to TRBD2. With V trimmed by 6 bases and J by 13 bases, 7 bases remained unmatched. The CDR3 extends over 11 amino acids. CDR3 amino acids: CASSGLDEKYF. The CDR3, as DNA: TGTGCCAGCAGCGGACTAGATGAGAAGTATTTT.

This clonotype has at least ten counts. V usage is TRBV28 and J usage is TRBJ2-7; tentatively, D is TRBD1 or TRBD2 (5 bases each). The CDR3 totals 12 residues. Trimming took 8 bases from V and 2 from J, leaving 10 bases between them. CDR1 MDHEN and CDR2 SYDVKM come from the germline V gene. The CDR3 DNA reads as TGTGCCAGCTGGGACCGCCCCTACGAGCAGTACTTC. It translates to CASWDRPYEQYF.

V usage is TRBV5-1 and J usage is TRBJ2-5, with D tentatively TRBD1 (6 bases). Germline V gives CDR1 SGHRS, CDR2 YFSETQ. V was cut by 6 bases and J by 7 bases, with 19 bases left in between. The CDR3 extends over 14 amino acids. Here the CDR3 reads CASTPPLVGATQYF. The CDR3 DNA reads TGCGCCAGCACCCCCCCTCTAGTGGGGGCGACCCAGTACTTC.

This clonotype was picked up many times. The chain recombines TRBV28 with TRBJ2-5; 9 bases line up with TRBD1. V lost 5 bases and J lost 9; bases outside the gene matches: 16. This CDR3 is built from 16 residues. CDR1 and CDR2 from the germline V gene are MDHEN and SYDVKM. CDR3 residues: CASSKIRDRVLWAQYF. The DNA of the CDR3 is TGTGCCAGCAGTAAAATTCGGGACAGGGTCTTATGGGCCCAGTACTTC.

The rearrangement links TRBV6-1 to TRBJ2-2, with D maybe TRBD1 (6 bases). The V gene's germline CDR1 is MNHNS and CDR2 SASEGT. The V end lost 5 bases, the J end lost 0 bases, and 10 bases lay between the germline ends. This CDR3 contains 15 residues. The CDR3 DNA is TGTGCCAGCAGTCAGGGGATCACGAACACCGGGGAGCTGTTTTTT. Translation gives CASSQGITNTGELFF.

This clonotype has a handful of counts. CDR3 sequence reads: CASSRLAGGRDTQYF. The CDR3 coding sequence is TGTGCCAGCAGTCGACTAGCGGGAGGGAGGGATACGCAGTATTTT. This rearrangement joins TRBV28 to TRBJ2-3; TRBD2 aligns across 14 bases. V lost 5 bases, J lost 6 bases, and 4 bases stayed unmatched. Per the germline V gene, CDR1 is MDHEN and CDR2 is SYDVKM. The CDR3 has 15 residues.

This clonotype appeared many times. This chain links TRBV2 with TRBJ2-7, with TRBD2 matching over 7 bases. The junction had 3 bases not matched to a gene; V was cut back by 1 base and J by 3 bases. Germline loops: CDR1 SNHLY, CDR2 FYNNEI. The CDR3 has 14 amino acids. CDR3 coding DNA: TGTGCCAGCAGTGAAGGGCTAGCGGACTACGAGCAGTACTTC. Translating it yields CASSEGLADYEQYF.

Ten or more counts support this clonotype. The chain employs TRBV20-1 and TRBJ2-7; TRBD2 agrees at 11 bases. Germline V CDR1 and CDR2: DFQATT, SNEGSKA (reference sequence). Trimming took 4 bases from V and 6 from J; bases not matched to a gene: 11. This CDR3 has 15 amino acids. The CDR3 region is CSAKGLAVHSGEQYF. Here the CDR3 DNA reads TGCAGTGCTAAGGGACTAGCGGTTCATTCCGGCGAGCAGTACTTC.

The chain uses TRBV5-1 and TRBJ2-3, with D uncertain. V gave up 1 base and J gave up 2 bases, with 11 bases separating them. The CDR3 runs to 15 residues. Germline V gives CDR1 SGHRS, CDR2 YFSETQ. The CDR3 sequence is CASSLLENPTDTQYF. In DNA, the CDR3 is TGCGCCAGCAGCTTGTTAGAGAACCCCACAGATACGCAGTATTTT.

The genes are TRBV7-9 and TRBJ2-2; D not resolved. Per germline, CDR1 SEHNR and CDR2 FQNEAQ (reference sequence). This CDR3 comprises 15 residues. V was pared by 1 base and J by 7 bases, with 13 bases between. CDR3 protein: CASSLELETNGELFF. The CDR3 nucleotides read TGTGCCAGCAGCTTAGAACTGGAGACAAACGGGGAGCTGTTTTTT.

This clonotype was recorded at least ten times. The J gene is TRBJ1-4, the V gene TRBV6-1; 11 bases agree with TRBD1. The germline gives CDR1 MNHNS, CDR2 SASEGT. The CDR3 contains 13 residues. Germline trimming cut 6 bases from V and 11 bases from J; bases unmatched to any gene: 5. CDR3 DNA sequence: TGTGCCAGCAGGCCGGGACAGGGGGTTAAACTGTTTTTT. It translates to CASRPGQGVKLFF.

This chain joins TRBV12-3 or TRBV12-4 and TRBJ2-6; D gene ambiguous. This CDR3 has 14 residues. Trimming removed 7 bases from V and 0 bases from J, with 7 bases in between. CDR3 protein: CASIFSSGANVLTF. The DNA of the CDR3 is TGTGCCAGCATCTTTAGCTCTGGGGCCAACGTCCTGACTTTC.

The V gene is TRBV5-6, the J gene TRBJ1-1; D unresolved. V lost 2 bases and J lost 3, with 5 bases in between. The CDR3 runs to 12 residues. Germline-derived CDR1 and CDR2 are SGHDT and YYEEEE. This CDR3 is CASSFLDTEAFF. The CDR3 nucleotides are TGTGCCAGCAGCTTTTTAGACACTGAAGCTTTCTTT.

This clonotype was counted many times. The rearrangement links TRBV27 to TRBJ2-5; the D is unclear. V shed 6 bases and J shed 5 bases, with 13 bases lying between them. This CDR3 contains 13 residues. Germline assignment: CDR1 MNHEY and CDR2 SMNVEV (reference sequence). The CDR3 is CASSPGVMETQYF. For the CDR3, the DNA is TGTGCCAGCAGCCCCGGTGTGATGGAGACCCAGTACTTC.

The sample holds many counts of this clonotype. The genes are TRBV20-1 and TRBJ2-5; maybe TRBD2 (6 bases). The V end lost 0 bases, the J end lost 9 bases, and 11 bases lay between the germline ends. Germline values: CDR1 DFQATT, CDR2 SNEGSKA (reference sequence). CDR3 length: 12 residues. CDR3 loop: CSARDGGVAQYF. The CDR3, as DNA: TGCAGTGCTAGAGACGGAGGGGTGGCCCAGTACTTC.

This chain links TRBV10-3 with TRBJ1-5; D gene unclear. The germline V gene has CDR1 ENHRY and CDR2 SYGVKD. The CDR3 is 14 residues long. The ends were cut back, 1 base at V and 5 bases at J, with 9 bases in the middle. CDR3 in amino acids: CAISELGEDQPQHF. CDR3 nucleotides: TGTGCCATCAGTGAGTTGGGTGAAGATCAGCCCCAGCATTTT.

This clonotype has ten or more counts. The rearrangement uses TRBV7-3 and TRBJ2-5; 9 bases agree with TRBD2. Unmatched junction bases numbered 10, after V lost 1 base and J lost 7 bases. CDR3 size: 16 residues. Germline CDR1 and CDR2: SGHTA and FQGTGA. In nucleotides, the CDR3 is TGTGCCAGCAGCTTAAAAGGTAGCGGGAGTCGGTGGACCCAGTACTTC. Amino acid sequence: CASSLKGSGSRWTQYF.

The chain carries TRBV6-1 and TRBJ1-5; the D gene is possibly TRBD1 (6 bases). The V end lost 5 bases, the J end lost 4 bases, and 12 bases lay between the germline ends. Germline values: CDR1 MNHNS, CDR2 SASEGT. The CDR3 totals 14 residues. The CDR3 is CASSSEGGNQPQHF. As DNA, the CDR3 is TGTGCCAGCAGTAGCGAGGGGGGGAATCAGCCCCAGCATTTT.